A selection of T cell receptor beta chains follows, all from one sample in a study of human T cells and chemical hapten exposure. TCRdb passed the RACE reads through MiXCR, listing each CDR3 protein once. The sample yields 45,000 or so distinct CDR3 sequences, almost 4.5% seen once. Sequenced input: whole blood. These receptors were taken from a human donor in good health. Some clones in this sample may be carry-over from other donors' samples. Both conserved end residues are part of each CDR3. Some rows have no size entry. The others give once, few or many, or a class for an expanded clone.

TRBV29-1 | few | CSVRDSEYEQYF
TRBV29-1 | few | CSVGRGSNEQFF
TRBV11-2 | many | CASSNDRGETQYF
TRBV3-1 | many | CASSQGQGVNTEAFF
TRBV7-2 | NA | CASSLGGGAGTEAFF
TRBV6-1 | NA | CASSEADFPGELFF
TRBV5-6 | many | CASSLVRGRAYGYTF
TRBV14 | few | CASSPRLAVTDTQYF
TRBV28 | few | CASSLKGGYETQYF
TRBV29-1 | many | CSQINRRGTPYEQYF
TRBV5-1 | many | CASSLYGTGEKTQYF
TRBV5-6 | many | CASSPDGTSGGTGELFF
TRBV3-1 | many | CASSQTPSGKGEQYF
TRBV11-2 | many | CASSPLLYEQYF
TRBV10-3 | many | CAISKEQVEAFF
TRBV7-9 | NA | CASNPSGSGPDTQYF
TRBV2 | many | CASRNEAGPYNEQFF
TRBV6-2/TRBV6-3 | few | CANSKQGSQPQHF
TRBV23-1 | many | CASSQAQRYNLAKNIQYF
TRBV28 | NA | CASRARIGNEQFF
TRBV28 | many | CASSRPARGEYEQYF
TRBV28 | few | CASRLMGQGVASNQPQHF
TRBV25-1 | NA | CASSELFRGHYNEQFF
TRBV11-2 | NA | CASSLSRRSSTDTQYF
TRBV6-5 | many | CASSPFTSGSFYEQYF
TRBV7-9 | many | CASSPPWSLVTDTQYF
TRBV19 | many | CASTLGLDKSYEQYF
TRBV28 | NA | CASSVNREAFF
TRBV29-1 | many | CSVDGGGEKLFF
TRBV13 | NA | CASSRGTPSYEQYF
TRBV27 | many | CASSLERYTEAFF
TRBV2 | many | CASSVKRATYNEQFF